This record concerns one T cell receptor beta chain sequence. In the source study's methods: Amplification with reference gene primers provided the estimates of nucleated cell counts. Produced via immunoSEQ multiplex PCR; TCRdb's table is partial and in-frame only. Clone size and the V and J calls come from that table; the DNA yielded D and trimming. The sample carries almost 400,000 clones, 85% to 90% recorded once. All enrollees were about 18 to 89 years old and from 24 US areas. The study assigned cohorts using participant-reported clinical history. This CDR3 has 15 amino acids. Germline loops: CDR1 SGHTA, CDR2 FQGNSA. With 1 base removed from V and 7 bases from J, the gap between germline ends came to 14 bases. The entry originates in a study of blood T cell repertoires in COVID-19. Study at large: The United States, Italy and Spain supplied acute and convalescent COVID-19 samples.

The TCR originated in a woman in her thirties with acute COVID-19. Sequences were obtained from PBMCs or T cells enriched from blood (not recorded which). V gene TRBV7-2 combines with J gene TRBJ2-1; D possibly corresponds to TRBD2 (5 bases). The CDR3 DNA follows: TGTGCCAGCAGCTTAGATATTCGGGGAATAAATGAGCAGTTCTTC. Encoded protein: CASSLDIRGINEQFF.